The text below deals with one TCR beta chain. Its antigen is not yet known. Base qualities are not at hand, and no much larger clone is one base apart. The library relied on the immunoSEQ multiplex PCR assay. A mixture of 60 forward primers for TCR Vbeta segments and 13 reverse primers for TCR Jbeta segments was used in the multiplex PCR. The CDR3 region of rearranged TCR beta genes was amplified from genomic DNA with a multiplex PCR assay. The amplified TCR beta libraries were sequenced on the Illumina HiSeq System as 87-base-pair reads. Per the source publication's procedure: Across the 640 or so repertoires, a later analysis counted about 81 million unique TCR beta chains, around 11 million of which were shared by at least two donors. A nearest-neighbor algorithm error-corrected the raw reads and collapsed the reads into unique sequences, merging closely related sequences to remove PCR and sequencing errors. To assign V, D and J gene segments, CDR3 sequences were aligned to IMGT reference sequences. For a sequence to be retained, a match of at least six nucleotides to both a V gene segment and a J gene segment was required. Rearrangements were classified as productive when the CDR3 lacked stop codons and remained in frame with V and J, and all other rearrangements were classified as non-productive. CDR3 was defined by IMGT convention, running from the second conserved V-encoded cysteine to the conserved J-encoded phenylalanine. In an earlier analysis of more than 550 of the donors, sequences lacking an unambiguous match to a single V gene segment were excluded. An earlier analysis of over 450 of the donors classified V segments as functional when productive rearrangements were above 56.7% and as segregating when the standard deviation between donors was above 5%. To diagnose cytomegalovirus status from the catalog of TCR beta chain sequences, a statistical classification framework was built. In a later analysis, TCR nucleotide sequences were compared against IMGT/GENE-DB human TR gene sequences so that V and J genes could be assigned. Using the TCRdist pipeline, a later analysis assigned CDR3 sequences along with most-parsimonious VDJ recombination scenarios. In a later analysis, each TCR beta chain was defined by its CDR3 amino acid sequence together with its V-gene family, and reads without a unique V-gene family were excluded. In a later analysis, some 600 highly shared, low-generation-probability nucleotide sequences were removed to address suspected cross-contamination and a sequencing artifact. In a later analysis, a clonal expansion index for each public chain was calculated from normalized within-repertoire ranks of inferred template counts. In a later analysis, generation probabilities were computed with a VDJ recombination model fitted to out-of-frame rearrangements, and the resulting probabilities were checked against IGoR. In a later analysis, TCR-TCR, TCR-HLA and TCR-CMV co-occurrence was scored with hypergeometric tests, and a repertoire-size bias correction was applied to TCR pairs. In a later analysis, false discovery rates were estimated by permuting HLA or CMV assignments 20 times. A later analysis grouped co-occurring TCRs with DBSCAN, adding TCRdist sequence similarity when clustering within HLA-allele-positive subsets. Co-occurrence clustering excluded repertoires with fewer than 30,000 or more than 120,000 public chains, plus five with anomalous nucleotide sharing. TCRdb limited this immuneACCESS table to in-frame rearrangements with V and J called. A share of clones is missing; checked studies link under half to unresolved V genes, and the rest is unexplained. The D gene and trimming were derived from the DNA, and the V and J assignments and clone size from that table. In this sample the table shows approximately 100,000 clones, around three quarters of which occur a single time. The biggest ten clones account for about 5.2% of the sample.

The entry originates in a study of cytomegalovirus exposure and HLA in healthy donors (dated by TCRdb to 2015 to 2018). Looking at the study overall: In an earlier analysis of approximately 640 of the donors, around 300 Gb of sequence data and 120 million or so unique TCR beta sequences from 150 million to 200 million T cells were reported. Approximately 300 gigabases of sequencing data and around 80 million unique TCR sequences made up an early release that covered around 640 HLA-typed donors. The genetic ancestry cluster associated with self-reported Caucasian donors included 80% to 90% of the 350 to 500 genotyped donors. The aim of the study was to test whether cataloging public T cell receptors could identify signatures of past pathogen exposure. Using immunosequencing, the study profiled T cell repertoires from about 610 subjects and related those repertoires to cytomegalovirus serostatus. In addition to the first cohort of 666 subjects, a separate validation cohort of 120 different subjects was used. To predict cytomegalovirus infection status, the study combined high-throughput TCR immunosequencing, statistical association of individual TCRs with disease status, and machine learning. To study patterns of TCR occurrence, a later analysis re-analyzed previously published TCR beta repertoires from under 750 donors and added high-resolution HLA genotyping. In the later analysis, no new phenotypic data were used to find candidate immune exposures; instead, reliance was placed on TCR beta sequences and their occurrence across donors. An earlier analysis of around 640 of the donors used high-throughput TCR beta sequencing to judge whether each TCR beta V gene segment behaved as functional or pseudogenic. Alongside the repertoire data, information on donor age, sex, ethnicity and CMV serostatus was compiled. A later genetic analysis used genome-wide SNP genotypes for about three fifths of the 666 donors, treating that subset as a discovery cohort. Every repertoire in the discovery cohort had been generated on one and the same sequencing platform. HLA typing included class I and class II loci at four-digit resolution. The number of typed donors differed by locus: about 629-640 for A, B, C, DRB1 and DQB1; about 520 for DQA1; 606 for DPA1; and some 450 for DPB1. A handful of DR-DQ haplotypes were handled as single units for association and clustering because linkage in the cohort was strong. Across around 400 genotyped donors of the cohort, an average of roughly 200,000 unique TCR beta nucleotide sequences per donor were sequenced, and roughly 18% of those sequences were non-productive.

The cohort was made up of 666 healthy bone marrow donors. Cohort members were all nominally healthy when sampled, although unrecorded immune exposures were likely present. The donor tested CMV seropositive and was one of the 289 seropositive cohort members. Every donor gave a peripheral blood sample, and the peripheral blood mononuclear cells from that sample were used for TCR beta sequencing. Genomic DNA was extracted from the blood cell samples with the Qiagen DNeasy Blood Extraction Kit. What the work shows at the level of the full study, not this receptor alone: Some 16 rarely observed V segments, including chromosome 9 orphons, were excluded from the earlier analysis of approximately 500 of the donors because counts were too low. Because some donors lacked HLA typing at each locus, the association tests relied only on the typed subset. This cohort had only TCR beta chains sequenced, and the lack of alpha or paired-chain data limited which features could be detected. CMV serostatus was the only immune exposure information available for the cohort. Compared with the roughly 670-donor mean, donors in an Asian-associated ancestry cluster had fewer N-insertions in productive TCRs, according to a later genetic analysis. In a later analysis, HLA-associated TCR beta chains were found to be more clonally expanded and to have lower generation probabilities than equally common non-associated chains. A further reported finding was that TCR beta sequences accurately predicted the HLA-A and HLA-B alleles for most subjects in the first cohort. Correlated functional status among segregating V segments might be attributable to linkage disequilibrium, but an unknown experimental factor could not be ruled out. In vitro tests confirmed that three of the cytomegalovirus-associated TCR beta chains recognize cytomegalovirus antigens. In both the original and validation cohorts, the classifier was reported to diagnose cytomegalovirus status with high specificity and sensitivity. Some IMGT-functional V segments, including TRBV6-2 and TRBV6-3, could not be told apart with the 87-base-pair reads, so those segments were excluded. An earlier analysis of some 590 of the donors showed that most TCR beta V segments appeared in productive rearrangements either about 87% or about 30% of the time, which broadly matched IMGT annotations. The authors suggested that the approach could potentially be extended to other disease states and immunological phenotypes. Presence/absence analyses assumed roughly uniform sequencing depth across donors, an assumption that may not hold. Most CMV-associated TCR beta chains appeared to be HLA-restricted in a later analysis, and the HLA associations seemed to be driven largely by CMV exposure. Assigning TCR associations to individual alleles was difficult when HLA alleles, especially DR and DQ, strongly co-occurred. While some public TCRs were present in many individuals, most TCR sequences turned up only very rarely across donors. A later genetic analysis associated a missense DCLRE1C variant with V-gene and J-gene trimming of TCR beta chains, and an independent cohort replicated the association. A total of fewer than 200 TCR beta chains were listed by the study as associated with cytomegalovirus. In a later analysis, several top co-occurrence clusters were reported to appear linked to parvovirus B19, influenza, CMV and Epstein-Barr virus. A cluster of highly shared sequence variants was judged likely to be a technical artifact of the sequencing pipeline. In a later analysis, TCR association rates were found to vary across HLA loci, with the most associated TCRs seen for DRB1 alleles and the fewest for HLA-C alleles. At a false discovery rate of 0.05, a later analysis linked 15,000 to 20,000 TCR beta sequences to specific HLA alleles.

From the cysteine through the phenylalanine, the CDR3 covers 13 amino acids. The sequence is cut down to CDR3 DNA, 39 bases in frame from base 1. Trimming removed 0 bases from V and 6 bases from J, leaving 9 bases between the germline ends. Via the germline V gene (reference sequence), CDR1 is SGHKS and CDR2 YYEKEE. The chain is encoded by TRBV5-5 joined to TRBJ1-1, with the D gene too uncertain to name. Sequenced sample: PBMCs. This TCR was sampled from a female donor in good health and CMV-seropositive. CDR3 loop: CASSLGGAPEAFF. The DNA sequence is as follows: TGTGCCAGCAGCTTGGGGGGAGCGCCTGAAGCTTTCTTT.